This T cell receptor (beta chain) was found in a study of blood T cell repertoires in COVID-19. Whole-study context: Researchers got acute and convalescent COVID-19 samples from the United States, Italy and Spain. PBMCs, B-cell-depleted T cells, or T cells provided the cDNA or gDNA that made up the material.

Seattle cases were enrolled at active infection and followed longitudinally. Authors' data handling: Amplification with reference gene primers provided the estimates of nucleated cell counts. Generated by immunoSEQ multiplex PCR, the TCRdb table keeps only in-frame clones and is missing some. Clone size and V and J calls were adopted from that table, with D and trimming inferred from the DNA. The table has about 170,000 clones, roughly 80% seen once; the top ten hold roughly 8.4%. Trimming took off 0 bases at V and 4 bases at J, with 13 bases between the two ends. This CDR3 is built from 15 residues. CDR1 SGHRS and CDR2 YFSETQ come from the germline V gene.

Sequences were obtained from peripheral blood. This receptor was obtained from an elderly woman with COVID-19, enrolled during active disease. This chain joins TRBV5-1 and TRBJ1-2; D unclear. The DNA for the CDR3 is TGCGCCAGCAGCTTGGAGGCAGGTATTATCTATGGCTACACCTTC. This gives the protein CASSLEAGIIYGYTF.